Only a few counts were recorded for the clone carrying this TCR beta chain. Its cognate antigen is unknown. Rearranged V-D-J TRB sequences were amplified with a mixed TRB-A/B primer pool. TCRdb fed the multiplex PCR reads into MiXCR, producing one record per CDR3 protein. The sample includes around 13,000 distinct CDR3 sequences, roughly 35% of them seen just once. This sample is part of a study of T cell repertoires in aging, cancer and after chemotherapy. Across the study: Healthy donor repertoires were recorded over several months to years and showed clear clonal overlap. The full dataset contained several million TCR reads.

The template was genomic DNA from peripheral blood, not RNA. This CDR3 spans 13 amino acids. Germline values: CDR1 GTSNPN, CDR2 SVGIG (reference sequence). The ends were cut back, 2 bases at V and 4 bases at J, with 8 bases in the middle. Study findings and constraints: Median generation probability rose over the chemotherapy interval in each cancer cohort, suggesting rebound thymic output.

Sequencing was performed on blood. This TCR was recovered from a human donor in good health. The donor label of this sample is uncertain. The chain joins TRBV30 to TRBJ2-2, with no clear D. CDR3 residues: CAWSWVTTGELFF. CDR3 DNA sequence: TGTGCCTGGAGTTGGGTAACCACCGGGGAGCTGTTTTTT.